A selection of T cell receptor beta chains follows, all from one sample in a study of cytomegalovirus exposure and HLA in healthy donors. Only in-frame clones appear in the TCRdb table, and some are missing; sequencing was by immunoSEQ multiplex PCR. The data show tens of thousands of clones, around 95% seen once. The source material was PBMCs. These receptors originate from a man younger than 30 in good health and CMV-seropositive. Both conserved end residues are part of each CDR3. A D gene is named only where the DNA matches it firmly. Some rows mark clone size as missing; the rest say once, few, many or name a class of expanded clone.

>NA|TRBV7-9|TRBD2|TRBJ2-5
CASSGLAGLETQYF
TGTGCCAGCAGCGGACTAGCGGGCCTCGAGACCCAGTACTTC
>NA|TRBV6-4|NA|TRBJ2-3
CASSDTGLDTQYF
TGTGCCAGCAGTGATACCGGACTTGATACGCAGTATTTT
>NA|TRBV7-2|TRBD1|TRBJ2-7
CASSPVRTGVGEQYF
TGTGCCAGCAGCCCCGTCAGGACAGGGGTTGGCGAGCAGTACTTC
>NA|TRBV7-2|TRBD1|TRBJ1-1
CASSPEGQGAFRNTEAFF
TGTGCCAGCAGCCCAGAGGGCCAGGGGGCGTTTCGGAACACTGAAGCTTTCTTT
>NA|TRBV7-2|NA|TRBJ1-3
CASSLTAVSGNTIYF
TGTGCCAGCAGCTTAACGGCGGTCTCTGGAAACACCATATATTTT
>once|TRBV7-6|NA|TRBJ1-1
CASSLETGMGPFAFF
TGTGCCAGCAGCTTAGAGACAGGTATGGGCCCTTTCGCTTTCTTT
>few|TRBV30|NA|TRBJ1-1
CAWSSGGEREAFF
TGTGCCTGGAGTTCGGGAGGGGAGCGTGAAGCTTTCTTT
>NA|TRBV19|TRBD1|TRBJ2-3
CASGPGQGADTQYF
TGTGCCAGTGGACCGGGACAGGGTGCAGATACGCAGTATTTT
>NA|TRBV7-2|NA|TRBJ2-6
CASSLEGGSGANVLTF
TGTGCCAGCAGCTTAGAGGGGGGGTCTGGGGCCAACGTCCTGACTTTC
>NA|TRBV28|TRBD1|TRBJ1-1
CASSWILSGYRGGTEAFF
TGTGCCAGCAGTTGGATATTGTCGGGGTACAGGGGAGGCACTGAAGCTTTCTTT
>NA|TRBV18|NA|TRBJ1-1
CASSPNTGNTEAFF
TGTGCCAGCTCACCAAATACAGGTAACACTGAAGCTTTCTTT
>NA|TRBV19|NA|TRBJ2-7
CASSRSISYEQYF
TGTGCCAGTAGCCGTAGCATCTCCTACGAGCAGTACTTC
>NA|TRBV19|NA|TRBJ2-2
CASSIGRRRGSNTGELFF
TGTGCCAGTAGTATAGGTCGGAGGAGGGGTTCTAACACCGGGGAGCTGTTTTTT
>NA|TRBV28|NA|TRBJ1-4
CASSRQLTNEKLFF
TGTGCCAGCAGTAGACAGTTAACTAATGAAAAACTGTTTTTT
>NA|TRBV7-2|TRBD2|TRBJ2-7
CASRFIPASGSSVDEQYF
TGTGCCAGCAGGTTTATTCCGGCTAGCGGGAGCTCCGTCGACGAGCAGTACTTC
>NA|TRBV27|NA|TRBJ1-1
CASSLERGGTEAFF
TGTGCCAGCAGTTTAGAAAGGGGTGGCACTGAAGCTTTCTTT
>NA|TRBV5-6|NA|TRBJ2-1
CASSPVGGWNEQFF
TGTGCCAGCAGCCCGGTTGGGGGCTGGAATGAGCAGTTCTTC
>NA|TRBV2|TRBD2|TRBJ2-1
CASHSGARINEQFF
TGTGCCAGCCATAGCGGGGCCCGCATCAATGAGCAGTTCTTC
>NA|TRBV10-3|TRBD1|TRBJ1-4
CAISDRGHEKLFF
TGTGCCATCAGTGACAGGGGGCATGAAAAACTGTTTTTT
>NA|TRBV28|TRBD2|TRBJ2-2
CASSFFLAGDKANTGELFF
TGTGCCAGCAGTTTTTTCCTAGCGGGAGATAAGGCGAACACCGGGGAGCTGTTTTTT
>NA|TRBV29-1|TRBD2|TRBJ2-1
CSDQTSGASSYNEQFF
TGCAGCGACCAGACTAGCGGGGCTAGCTCCTACAATGAGCAGTTCTTC
>NA|TRBV11-1|TRBD2|TRBJ2-7
CASSLLGRVYEQYF
TGTGCCAGCAGCTTACTGGGGAGGGTCTACGAGCAGTACTTC
>NA|TRBV5-4|TRBD1|TRBJ1-2
CASSTGDRANYGYTF
TGTGCCAGCAGTACAGGGGATAGGGCTAACTATGGCTACACCTTC
>NA|TRBV7-2|NA|TRBJ2-4
CASSLVGGDIQYF
TGTGCCAGCAGCTTAGTAGGGGGGGACATTCAGTACTTC
>NA|TRBV28|NA|TRBJ2-3
CASSSRLEGLGDTQYF
TGTGCCAGCAGTTCCAGACTAGAGGGTTTGGGGGATACGCAGTATTTT
>once|TRBV6-1|NA|TRBJ2-6
CASSYSGANVLTF
TGTGCCAGCAGCTACTCTGGGGCCAACGTCCTGACTTTC
>NA|TRBV27|NA|TRBJ1-3
CASGHISGRSGNTIYF
TGTGCCAGCGGGCATATTAGCGGGCGGAGTGGAAACACCATATATTTT
>once|TRBV28|TRBD2|TRBJ2-7
CASSLGGSIYEQYF
TGTGCCAGCAGTTTGGGCGGGAGTATCTACGAGCAGTACTTC
>NA|TRBV6-5|TRBD2|TRBJ2-7
CASSPGGVQYF
TGTGCCAGCAGTCCCGGGGGGGTACAGTACTTC
>NA|TRBV9|TRBD1|TRBJ2-2
CASGGQGAGELFF
TGTGCCAGCGGAGGACAGGGGGCCGGGGAGCTGTTTTTT
>NA|TRBV6-6|NA|TRBJ2-2
CASSQRAGTGELFF
TGTGCCAGCAGTCAGAGAGCCGGGACCGGGGAGCTGTTTTTT
>NA|TRBV18|NA|TRBJ1-2
CASSPYSSAISNYGYTF
TGTGCCAGCTCACCTTACTCCTCCGCCATCTCTAACTATGGCTACACCTTC
>once|TRBV2|TRBD1|TRBJ2-1
CASSEAQGAYNEQFF
TGTGCCAGCAGTGAAGCGCAGGGGGCCTACAATGAGCAGTTCTTC
>few|TRBV5-1|NA|TRBJ1-5
CASSLTGGNQPQHF
TGCGCCAGCAGCTTGACGGGAGGCAATCAGCCCCAGCATTTT
>NA|TRBV27|NA|TRBJ2-3
CASSLPDLRGDTQYF
TGTGCCAGCAGTTTGCCGGACCTAAGGGGGGATACGCAGTATTTT
>NA|TRBV28|NA|TRBJ1-1
CASSLQGNEAFF
TGTGCCAGCAGTCTACAGGGTAATGAAGCTTTCTTT
>NA|TRBV18|TRBD2|TRBJ2-7
CASSPLLTREAYEQYF
TGTGCCAGCTCACCCCTTTTGACACGGGAGGCCTACGAGCAGTACTTC
>NA|TRBV9|TRBD2|TRBJ2-5
CASSPRGGEGETQYF
TGTGCCAGCAGCCCCCGGGGAGGGGAGGGAGAGACCCAGTACTTC
>few|TRBV2|TRBD1|TRBJ1-5
CASSVEGTANQPQHF
TGTGCCAGCAGTGTAGAAGGGACAGCGAATCAGCCCCAGCATTTT
>NA|TRBV6-4|TRBD2|TRBJ2-3
CVSSASGSTDTQYF
TGTGTCAGCAGTGCTAGCGGGAGCACAGATACGCAGTATTTT
>NA|TRBV7-2|NA|TRBJ2-2
CASSFRDTDGELFF
TGTGCCAGCAGCTTCCGGGATACAGACGGGGAGCTGTTTTTT
>once|TRBV5-1|TRBD2|TRBJ2-7
CASSLTSGNLGSYEQYF
TGCGCCAGCAGCTTAACTAGCGGGAACCTAGGATCCTACGAGCAGTACTTC
>NA|TRBV15|TRBD1|TRBJ1-1
CATKSQGGIGNTEAFF
TGTGCCACCAAAAGCCAGGGGGGCATTGGGAACACTGAAGCTTTCTTT
>NA|TRBV28|NA|TRBJ2-5
CASSFTTGRAETQYF
TGTGCCAGCAGCTTCACGACAGGACGGGCAGAGACCCAGTACTTC
>NA|TRBV10-3|TRBD2|TRBJ2-2
CAISGLAGGRELFF
TGTGCCATTTCCGGACTAGCGGGAGGAAGGGAGCTGTTTTTT
>NA|TRBV10-2|NA|TRBJ2-2
CASSELWTRVNTGELFF
TGCGCCAGCAGTGAATTATGGACCAGGGTCAACACCGGGGAGCTGTTTTTT
>NA|TRBV2|NA|TRBJ2-2
CASSEANQDLDTGELFF
TGTGCCAGCAGTGAAGCTAACCAGGACTTGGACACCGGGGAGCTGTTTTTT
>NA|TRBV7-9|NA|TRBJ2-1
CASSPSSYNEQFF
TGTGCCAGCAGCCCTAGCTCCTACAATGAGCAGTTCTTC
>NA|TRBV5-4|NA|TRBJ2-2
CASSAVIGELFF
TGTGCCAGCAGCGCAGTAATCGGGGAGCTGTTTTTT
>NA|TRBV6-6|NA|TRBJ2-1
CASSYRRDNEQFF
TGTGCCAGCAGTTACCGGCGGGATAATGAGCAGTTCTTC
>NA|TRBV9|TRBD1|TRBJ1-2
CASSRQGSYGYTF
TGTGCCAGCAGCCGACAGGGGTCCTATGGCTACACCTTC
>NA|TRBV29-1|NA|TRBJ2-1
CSVGSGTHNEQFF
TGCAGCGTTGGCTCTGGGACTCACAATGAGCAGTTCTTC
>NA|TRBV5-6|TRBD1|TRBJ2-3
CASSQGTGGFGDTQYF
TGTGCCAGCAGCCAGGGGACAGGGGGCTTCGGGGATACGCAGTATTTT
>NA|TRBV27|TRBD1|TRBJ2-2
CASSLGQGLGELFF
TGTGCCAGCAGTTTGGGACAGGGCCTCGGGGAGCTGTTTTTT
>NA|TRBV7-6|NA|TRBJ2-1
CASSLGLSSYNEQFF
TGTGCCAGCAGCTTGGGACTGAGCTCCTACAATGAGCAGTTCTTC
>NA|TRBV4-2|NA|TRBJ2-7
CASSQGAPYEQYF
TGTGCCAGCAGCCAAGGGGCCCCCTACGAGCAGTACTTC